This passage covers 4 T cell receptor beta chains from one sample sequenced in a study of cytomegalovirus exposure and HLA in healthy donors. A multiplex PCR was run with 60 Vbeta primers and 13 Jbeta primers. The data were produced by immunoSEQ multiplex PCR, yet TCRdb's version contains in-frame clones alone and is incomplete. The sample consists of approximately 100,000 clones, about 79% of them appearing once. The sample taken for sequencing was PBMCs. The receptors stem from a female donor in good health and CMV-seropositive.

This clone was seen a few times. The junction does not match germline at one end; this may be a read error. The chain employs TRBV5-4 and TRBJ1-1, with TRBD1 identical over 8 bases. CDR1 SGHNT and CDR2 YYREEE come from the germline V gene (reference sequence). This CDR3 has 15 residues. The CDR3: CASSIRQGMNTEAFF. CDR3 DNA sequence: TGCGCCAGCAGCATCCGACAGGGGATGAACACTGAAGCTTTCTTT.

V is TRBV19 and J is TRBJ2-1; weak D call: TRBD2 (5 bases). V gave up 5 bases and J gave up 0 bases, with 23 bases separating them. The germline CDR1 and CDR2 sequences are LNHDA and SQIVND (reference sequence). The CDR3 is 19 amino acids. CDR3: CASSLSGASGQPSYNEQFF. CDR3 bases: TGTGCCAGTAGTTTGTCTGGAGCGAGCGGCCAACCCTCCTACAATGAGCAGTTCTTC.

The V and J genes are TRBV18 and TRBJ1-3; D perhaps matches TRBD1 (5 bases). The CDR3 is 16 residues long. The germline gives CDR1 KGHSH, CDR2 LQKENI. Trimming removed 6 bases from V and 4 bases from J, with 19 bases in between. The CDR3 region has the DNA TGTGCCAGCTCGCCTCCTGTAGGGGTGTACGGAAACACCATATATTTT. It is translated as CASSPPVGVYGNTIYF.

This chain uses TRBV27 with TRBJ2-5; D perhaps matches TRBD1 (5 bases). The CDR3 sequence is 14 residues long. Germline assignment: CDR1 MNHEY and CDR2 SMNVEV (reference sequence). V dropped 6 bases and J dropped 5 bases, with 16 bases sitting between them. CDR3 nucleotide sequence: TGTGCCAGCAGCCAAAGGGGCAGGTGGGAGACCCAGTACTTC. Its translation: CASSQRGRWETQYF.